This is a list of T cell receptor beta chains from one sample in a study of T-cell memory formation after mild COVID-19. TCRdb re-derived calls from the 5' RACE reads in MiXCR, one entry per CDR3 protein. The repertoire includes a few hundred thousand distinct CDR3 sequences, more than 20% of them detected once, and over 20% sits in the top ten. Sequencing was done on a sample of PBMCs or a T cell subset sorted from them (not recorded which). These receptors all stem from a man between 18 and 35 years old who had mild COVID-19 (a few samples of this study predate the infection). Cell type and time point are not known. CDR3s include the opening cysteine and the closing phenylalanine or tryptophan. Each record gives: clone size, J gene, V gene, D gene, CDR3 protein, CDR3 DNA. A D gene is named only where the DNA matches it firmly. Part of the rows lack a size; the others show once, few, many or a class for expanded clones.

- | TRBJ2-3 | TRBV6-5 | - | CASSYQDSSDTQYF | TGTGCCAGCAGTTACCAGGACTCTTCCGATACGCAGTATTTT
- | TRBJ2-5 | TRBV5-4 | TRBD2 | CASSRASGGGSQETQYF | TGTGCCAGCAGCCGGGCTAGCGGGGGCGGTAGTCAAGAGACCCAGTACTTC
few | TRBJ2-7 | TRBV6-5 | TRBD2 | CASSDTSGVYEQYF | TGTGCCAGCAGTGACACTAGCGGGGTTTACGAGCAGTACTTC
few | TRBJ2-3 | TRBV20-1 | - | CSARQATDTQYF | TGCAGTGCTAGACAGGCAACAGATACGCAGTATTTT
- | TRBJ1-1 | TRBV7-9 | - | CAASRRDVLSNTEAFF | TGTGCAGCCTCTCGTAGGGACGTCTTATCGAACACTGAAGCTTTCTTT
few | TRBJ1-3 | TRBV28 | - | CASSSPGQGGNTIYF | TGTGCCAGCAGTTCCCCCGGGCAGGGGGGAAACACCATATATTTT
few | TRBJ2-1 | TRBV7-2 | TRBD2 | CASSWEGRNEQFF | TGTGCCAGCAGCTGGGAGGGGAGGAATGAGCAGTTCTTC
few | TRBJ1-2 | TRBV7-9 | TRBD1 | CASSPWDSKAGGYTF | TGTGCCAGCAGCCCGTGGGACAGTAAGGCGGGGGGCTACACCTTC
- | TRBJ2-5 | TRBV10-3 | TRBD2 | CAIRDVGGGETQYF | TGTGCCATCAGGGATGTCGGGGGGGGAGAGACCCAGTACTTC
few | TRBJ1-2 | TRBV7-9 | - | CASSLDPSHYTF | TGTGCCAGCAGCTTAGACCCCAGCCACTACACCTTC
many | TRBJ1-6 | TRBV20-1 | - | CSARDPLAISPLHF | TGCAGTGCTAGAGATCCGCTTGCCATTTCACCCCTCCACTTT
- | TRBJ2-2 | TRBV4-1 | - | CASSHRANTGELFF | TGCGCCAGCAGCCATAGAGCGAACACCGGGGAGCTGTTTTTT
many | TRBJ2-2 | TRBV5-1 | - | CASSLTANTGELFF | TGCGCCAGCAGCTTGACAGCGAACACCGGGGAGCTGTTTTTT
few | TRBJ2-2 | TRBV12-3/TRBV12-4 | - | CASSRPPAHSTGELFF | TGTGCCAGCTCCCGCCCCCCAGCTCATTCCACCGGGGAGCTGTTTTTT
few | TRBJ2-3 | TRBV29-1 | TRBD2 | CSVDGGGTSGGRKQDTQYF | TGCAGCGTTGACGGCGGAGGCACGAGCGGGGGTAGAAAGCAAGATACGCAGTATTTT
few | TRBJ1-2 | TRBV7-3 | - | CASSPAGGPNYGYTF | TGTGCCAGCAGCCCAGCGGGCGGACCCAACTATGGCTACACCTTC
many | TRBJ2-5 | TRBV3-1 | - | CASSQDFETQYF | TGTGCCAGCAGCCAAGACTTCGAGACCCAGTACTTC
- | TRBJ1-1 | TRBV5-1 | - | CASSLRRGDAEAFF | TGCGCCAGCAGCTTACGGCGGGGAGACGCTGAAGCTTTCTTT
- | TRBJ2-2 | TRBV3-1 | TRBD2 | CASRLAGVLGTGELFF | TGTGCCAGCAGGTTAGCGGGGGTTCTCGGCACCGGGGAGCTGTTTTTT
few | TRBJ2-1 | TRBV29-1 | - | CSVGQYNEQFF | TGCAGCGTTGGGCAGTACAATGAGCAGTTCTTC
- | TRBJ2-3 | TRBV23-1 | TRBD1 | CASSRRDRTLTDTQYF | TGCGCCAGCAGCCGGAGGGACAGGACCCTCACAGATACGCAGTATTTT
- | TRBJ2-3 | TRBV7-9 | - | CASSARAWRTDTQYF | TGTGCCAGCAGCGCCCGAGCGTGGCGCACAGATACGCAGTATTTT
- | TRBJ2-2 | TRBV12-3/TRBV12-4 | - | CASKYGNTGELFF | TGTGCCAGCAAGTACGGCAACACCGGGGAGCTGTTTTTT
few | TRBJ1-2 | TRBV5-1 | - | CASSPGGGDLYGYTF | TGCGCCAGCAGCCCGGGCGGGGGGGACCTCTATGGCTACACCTTC
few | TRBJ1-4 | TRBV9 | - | CASSVSDRQNEKLFF | TGTGCCAGCAGCGTATCGGACAGACAGAATGAAAAACTGTTTTTT
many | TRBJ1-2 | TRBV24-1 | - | CATSEGRTEYTF | TGTGCCACCAGTGAAGGTAGAACAGAGTACACCTTC
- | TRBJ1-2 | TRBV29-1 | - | CSARKDGYTF | TGCAGCGCTAGGAAGGATGGCTACACCTTC
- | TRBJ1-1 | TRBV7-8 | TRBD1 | CASSFHRGITEAFF | TGTGCCAGCAGCTTCCACAGGGGAATCACTGAAGCTTTCTTT
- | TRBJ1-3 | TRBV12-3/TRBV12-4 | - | CASSLGVAQNTIYF | TGTGCCAGCAGCCTGGGGGTGGCTCAAAACACCATATATTTT